The present T cell receptor beta chain was sequenced within a study of cytomegalovirus exposure and HLA in healthy donors. The CDR3 has 15 residues. Germline CDR1 MGHRA, CDR2 YSYEKL. Trimming took off 1 base at V and 9 bases at J, with 16 bases between the two ends. PCR involved 60 Vbeta and 13 Jbeta primers. Using immunoSEQ multiplex PCR, the repertoire was profiled, and TCRdb retains in-frame clones only, with some absent. The sample shows roughly 110,000 clones, roughly 80% of them seen only once. V gene TRBV4-1 combines with J gene TRBJ1-5; no reliable D call. This TCR was recovered from a man between 60 and 75 years old in good health and CMV-seronegative. The sample was PBMCs. The CDR3 DNA is TGCGCCAGCAGCCAAGTTGACCACCCTGCGGGGCCCCAGCATTTT. Translation gives CASSQVDHPAGPQHF.